The 21 T cell receptor beta chains presented below share a single source sample, sequenced in a study of T cell changes during pregnancy in multiple sclerosis. Assay: immunoSEQ multiplex PCR; the TCRdb copy retains only in-frame clones and omits some. Of tens of thousands of clones listed, around 93% are singletons. This material consisted of peripheral blood, taken in the third trimester of pregnancy. These receptors were obtained from a female donor in good health, enrolled as a control in a pregnancy study.

The V and J genes are TRBV4-1 and TRBJ1-5, with D hard to call. V was shortened by 0 bases and J by 4 bases, with 7 bases between the two germline ends. There are 14 residues in the CDR3. The germline CDR1 and CDR2 sequences are MGHRA and YSYEKL. This chain's CDR3 is CASSQDGGNQPQHF. Here the CDR3 DNA reads TGCGCCAGCAGCCAAGATGGCGGAAATCAGCCCCAGCATTTT.

The chain combines TRBV7-9 with TRBJ1-1; D is unclear. Germline loops: CDR1 SEHNR, CDR2 FQNEAQ (reference sequence). V shed 1 base and J shed 0 bases, with 6 bases lying between them. This CDR3 contains 14 residues. CDR3 amino acids: CASSLGALNTEAFF. CDR3 in DNA: TGTGCCAGCAGCTTAGGGGCATTGAACACTGAAGCTTTCTTT.

The chain uses TRBV7-7 and TRBJ2-1; 14 bases are a match to TRBD2. This CDR3 is 18 amino acids long. J lost 0 bases, V lost 5 bases, and 6 bases had no gene match. Germline V lookup: CDR1 SSHAT, CDR2 FNYEAQ (reference sequence). For the CDR3, the DNA is TGTGCCAGCAGCCCGGGACTAGCGGGGGTTAGCTCCTACAATGAGCAGTTCTTC. Amino acid sequence: CASSPGLAGVSSYNEQFF.

The chain employs TRBV11-1 and TRBJ2-1; D might be TRBD2 (5 bases). Germline loops: CDR1 SGHAT, CDR2 FQDESV (reference sequence). Trimming pared 0 bases from V and 10 bases from J, leaving 10 bases between. This CDR3 has 13 residues. CDR3 loop: CASSLALAGEQFF. CDR3 coding DNA: TGTGCCAGCAGCTTAGCCCTGGCGGGCGAGCAGTTCTTC.

This chain joins TRBV4-1 and TRBJ2-7; TRBD2 aligns across 8 bases. The junction had 9 bases not matched to a gene; V was cut back by 4 bases and J by 4 bases. The CDR3 sequence is 15 residues long. CDR1 and CDR2 from the germline V gene are MGHRA and YSYEKL. CDR3 DNA sequence: TGCGCCAGCAGCCCCTCCAGCGGGAGTCCTTACGAGCAGTACTTC. Translated, it gives CASSPSSGSPYEQYF.

This chain connects TRBV10-2 to TRBJ2-5; D perhaps matches TRBD1 (5 bases). The length of the CDR3 is 13 residues. Germline V gives CDR1 WSHSY, CDR2 SAAADI. V lost 8 bases to trimming and J lost 0 bases, with 10 bases between them. CDR3 sequence (DNA): TGCGCCAGCGGCCCGACAGACCAAGAGACCCAGTACTTC. Translated, it gives CASGPTDQETQYF.

The chain couples TRBV5-5 to TRBJ1-5; 7 bases map to TRBD1. Germline V CDR1 and CDR2: SGHKS, YYEKEE (reference sequence). Trimming at V came to 3 bases and at J to 3 bases, leaving 6 bases not matched to a gene. CDR3 length: 15 amino acids. The DNA of the CDR3 is TGTGCCAGCAGCTCCCGGGACAGTTACAATCAGCCCCAGCATTTT. This codes for CASSSRDSYNQPQHF.

This chain links TRBV28 with TRBJ1-1; D unresolved. The ends were cut back, 7 bases at V and 4 bases at J, with 19 bases in the middle. CDR1 and CDR2 (germline): MDHEN, SYDVKM. CDR3 length: 15 residues. CDR3: CASTVARSGATEAFF. In DNA, the CDR3 is TGTGCCAGCACCGTCGCTAGGTCGGGAGCCACTGAAGCTTTCTTT.

The V call is TRBV28, the J call TRBJ1-1; 11 bases map to TRBD1. CDR1 MDHEN and CDR2 SYDVKM come from the germline V gene. V shed 6 bases, J shed 5 bases, and the junction held 8 bases outside the gene matches. The CDR3 has 15 residues. The DNA of the CDR3 is TGTGCCAGCAGACCGACGGACAGGGGGCCGACTGAAGCTTTCTTT. Protein sequence: CASRPTDRGPTEAFF.

The chain carries TRBV15 and TRBJ2-3; D may be TRBD2 (6 bases). Germline V gene lookup returns CDR1 LNHNV and CDR2 YYDKDF (reference sequence). This CDR3 is built from 13 residues. V was pared by 4 bases and J by 6 bases, with 11 bases between. Written as DNA, the CDR3 is TGTGCCACCAGCATGAGCCTAGCGGATACGCAGTATTTT. It codes for CATSMSLADTQYF.

This chain links TRBV30 with TRBJ2-7, with 10 bases fitting TRBD1. The CDR3 sequence is 14 residues long. V gave up 3 bases and J gave up 6 bases; unmatched junction bases: 8. Germline values: CDR1 GTSNPN, CDR2 SVGIG (reference sequence). The CDR3, as DNA: TGTGCCTGGAGCCGGGGGACAGGGGTAAGCGAGCAGTACTTC. It encodes CAWSRGTGVSEQYF.

The chain recombines TRBV5-1 with TRBJ1-3, with D tentatively TRBD1 (6 bases). Germline CDR1 is SGHRS and CDR2 is YFSETQ. Trimming left V 2 bases short and J 0 bases short, with 9 bases between. There are 15 residues in the CDR3. The CDR3 here is CASSLQGYSGNTIYF. DNA for the CDR3: TGCGCCAGCAGCTTACAGGGTTACTCTGGAAACACCATATATTTT.

The V call is TRBV28, the J call TRBJ2-1; D is unresolved. Germline V lookup: CDR1 MDHEN, CDR2 SYDVKM. The length of the CDR3 is 13 residues. Trimming pared 2 bases from V and 12 bases from J, leaving 14 bases between. This CDR3 reads CASSLKASLWQFF. The CDR3 DNA reads as TGTGCCAGCAGTTTAAAAGCGTCCCTTTGGCAGTTCTTC.

The chain links TRBV5-4 to TRBJ2-1; TRBD1 agrees at 7 bases. CDR3 length equals 15 residues. Trimming removed 0 bases from V and 8 bases from J; junction bases left unmatched: 8. Per germline, CDR1 SGHNT and CDR2 YYREEE (reference sequence). CDR3 DNA sequence: TGTGCCAGCAGCTTGGAGACAGGGAAGAATCATGAGCAGTTCTTC. Translating it yields CASSLETGKNHEQFF.

Here the CDR3 reads CASSQDPGTGNTEAFF. CDR3 bases: TGTGCCAGCAGCCAAGATCCCGGGACAGGGAACACTGAAGCTTTCTTT. This chain connects TRBV4-2 to TRBJ1-1; 8 bases are a match to TRBD1. The CDR3 extends over 16 amino acids. Germline CDR1 and CDR2: LGHNA and YNFKEQ. V trimming: 0 bases; J trimming: 1 base; junction bases outside the gene matches: 4.

The sample holds one count of this clone. This chain uses TRBV2 with TRBJ2-5, with 16 bases aligning to TRBD2. This CDR3 contains 15 residues. CDR1 and CDR2 from the germline V gene are SNHLY and FYNNEI. After removal of 11 bases from V and 5 bases from J, the junction contained 8 bases not matched to a gene. The CDR3 here is CARGGTSGREETQYF. The DNA of the CDR3 is TGTGCCCGGGGCGGGACTAGCGGGAGGGAGGAGACCCAGTACTTC.

This clone was counted once. The chain has TRBV7-2 and TRBJ2-3; 7 bases fit TRBD2. Germline assignment: CDR1 SGHTA and CDR2 FQGNSA. The V segment lost 2 bases and the J segment 4 bases; nucleotides outside the gene matches: 9. The CDR3 has 16 amino acids. CDR3 coding DNA: TGTGCCAGCAGCTTATTGGGAGGGCTAGGCGCAGATACGCAGTATTTT. It translates to CASSLLGGLGADTQYF.

The chain is built from TRBV18 and TRBJ2-1; 7 nucleotides line up with TRBD2. Losses at the gene ends were 2 bases for V and 4 bases for J; bases not matched to a gene: 5. CDR1 and CDR2 (germline): KGHSH, LQKENI. There are 15 residues in the CDR3. The CDR3 DNA reads as TGTGCCAGCTCACCAGGAACTAGCGCATACAATGAGCAGTTCTTC. It codes for CASSPGTSAYNEQFF.

This clone came up once. This chain uses TRBV27 with TRBJ2-7; D not certain. There are 14 residues in the CDR3. V was pared by 5 bases and J by 3 bases, with 14 bases between. Per germline, CDR1 MNHEY and CDR2 SMNVEV (reference sequence). CDR3 sequence reads: CASSPSGLGYEQYF. CDR3 coding DNA: TGTGCCAGCAGTCCCAGTGGGCTGGGCTACGAGCAGTACTTC.

The V call is TRBV14, the J call TRBJ2-3; 13 bases line up with TRBD2. This CDR3 has 16 residues. Germline V gives CDR1 SGHDN, CDR2 FVKESK. V dropped 4 bases and J dropped 4; count of bases not matched to a gene: 5. The CDR3 loop reads CASSLGLAGRSDTQYF. CDR3 sequence (DNA): TGTGCCAGCAGCCTGGGACTAGCGGGACGTTCAGATACGCAGTATTTT.

The V and J genes are TRBV5-4 and TRBJ1-6; D is undetermined. CDR3 length equals 14 residues. V lost 4 bases and J 14 bases, leaving 19 bases between the germline ends. Germline V gives CDR1 SGHNT, CDR2 YYREEE (reference sequence). The CDR3 sequence is CASSIHGRGETLHF. The CDR3 DNA is TGTGCCAGCAGCATTCATGGACGGGGAGAGACCCTCCACTTT. Full variable domain (outside the CDR3, taken from reference TRBV5-4 and TRBJ1-6): ETGVTQSPTHLIKTRGQQVTLRCSSQSGHNTVSWYQQALGQGPQFIFQYYREEENGRGNFPPRFSGLQFPNYSSELNVNALELDDSALYLCASSIHGRGETLHFGNGTRLTVT.